Following are 19 T cell receptor beta chains from one sample sequenced in a study of T cell changes during pregnancy in multiple sclerosis. Clones were sequenced by immunoSEQ multiplex PCR, and TCRdb holds only the in-frame ones, with some missing. The sample contains 60,000 to 70,000 clones, roughly nine tenths of which appear only once. Sequences were derived from peripheral blood, sampled in the third trimester of pregnancy. Source of these receptors: a female donor in good health, enrolled as a control in a pregnancy study.

The chain employs TRBV27 and TRBJ2-5; a weak D match, TRBD1 (7 bases). V lost 4 bases and J lost 5, with 11 bases in between. The CDR3 runs 13 residues. Germline V gene data show CDR1 as MNHEY and CDR2 as SMNVEV (reference sequence). CDR3 nucleotides: TGTGCCAGCAGTTCGGAGGGGGCGGAGACCCAGTACTTC. Translated: CASSSEGAETQYF.

This CDR3 reads CASSNTGVVGYTF. The DNA of the CDR3 is TGTGCCAGCTCAAATACAGGGGTGGTTGGCTACACCTTC. V and J are TRBV18 and TRBJ1-2, with 7 bases that match TRBD1. The germline V gene has CDR1 KGHSH and CDR2 LQKENI. This CDR3 has 13 amino acids. Germline trimming cut 5 bases from V and 7 bases from J; bases unmatched to any gene: 7.

This clone was seen only a few times. The J gene is TRBJ2-7, the V gene TRBV29-1; 8 bases are a match to TRBD2. V was pared by 2 bases and J by 2 bases, with 2 bases of the junction left unmatched. CDR3 length equals 13 residues. CDR1 and CDR2 from the germline V gene are SQVTM and ANQGSEA. In DNA, the CDR3 is TGCAGCGTTGAACAGCGGGAGCCCTACGAGCAGTACTTC. It encodes CSVEQREPYEQYF.

The chain combines TRBV7-8 with TRBJ2-7; D may be TRBD1 (5 bases). Trimming stripped 4 bases from V and 5 bases from J, with 15 bases between. Germline values: CDR1 SGHVS, CDR2 FQNEAQ. CDR3 length equals 14 residues. The CDR3: CASSSGQGYHEQYF. The CDR3 DNA follows: TGTGCCAGCAGCTCCGGGCAGGGTTACCACGAGCAGTACTTC. Full variable domain (remainder filled in from reference TRBV7-8 and TRBJ2-7): GAGVSQSPRYKVAKRGQDVALRCDPISGHVSLFWYQQALGQGPEFLTYFQNEAQLDKSGLPSDRFFAERPEGSVSTLKIQRTQQEDSAVYLCASSSGQGYHEQYFGPGTRLTVT.

The chain carries TRBV5-1 and TRBJ1-1, with no clear D. Germline CDR1 reads SGHRS; CDR2 reads YFSETQ. The CDR3 runs to 11 residues. Trimming left V 1 base short and J 8 bases short, with 6 bases between. The CDR3 region has the DNA TGCGCCAGCAGCTTGAGCTCGGAAGCTTTCTTT. Protein: CASSLSSEAFF.

The CDR3 region has the DNA TGTGCCATCCGAGCTAGCATCAGCGACGAGCAGTACTTC. As protein: CAIRASISDEQYF. V gene TRBV6-6 combines with J gene TRBJ2-7; weak D call: TRBD2 (5 bases). V was shortened by 10 bases and J by 5 bases, with 18 bases between the two germline ends. Germline CDR1 and CDR2: MNHNY and SVGAGI (reference sequence). The CDR3 covers 13 residues.

The CDR3 loop reads CASSYSGQGPPDTQYF. CDR3 DNA sequence: TGTGCCAGCAGTTACTCAGGACAGGGGCCGCCAGATACGCAGTATTTT. V gene TRBV6-5 combines with J gene TRBJ2-3, with 9 bases that match TRBD1. The ends lost 0 bases at V and 4 bases at J; junction bases unmatched: 5. The CDR3 totals 16 residues. Germline values: CDR1 MNHEY, CDR2 SVGAGI.

This chain joins TRBV30 and TRBJ1-6; a weak D match, TRBD1 (5 bases). Germline V gives CDR1 GTSNPN, CDR2 SVGIG (reference sequence). Trimming stripped 5 bases from V and 6 bases from J, with 8 bases between. The CDR3 has 12 residues. In nucleotides, the CDR3 is TGTGCCTGGGACAGAGCTAATTCACCCCTCCACTTT. It is translated as CAWDRANSPLHF.

The chain couples TRBV6-5 to TRBJ1-1, with TRBD1 matching over 7 bases. The ends lost 8 bases at V and 5 bases at J; junction bases unmatched: 11. The germline V gene has CDR1 MNHEY and CDR2 SVGAGI. CDR3 length equals 14 residues. The CDR3 region is CASLRGRGGTEAFF. The CDR3 nucleotides are TGTGCCAGCTTAAGGGGGCGGGGGGGAACTGAAGCTTTCTTT.

The V and J genes are TRBV5-3 and TRBJ2-7; 11 bases align to TRBD2. TRBV5-3 is an ORF, and what it does is uncertain. The V and J ends lost 2 bases and 0 bases, in that order; junction bases with no gene match: 4. There are 16 residues in the CDR3. For the CDR3, the DNA is TGTGCCAGAAGCTTACTTAGCGGGAGGGGCTCCTACGAGCAGTACTTC. Translating it yields CARSLLSGRGSYEQYF.

The count of this clone is one. This chain uses TRBV7-9 with TRBJ2-3, with 8 bases fitting TRBD2. Germline lookup yields CDR1 SEHNR and CDR2 FQNEAQ (reference sequence). V lost 5 bases, J lost 6 bases, and 13 bases stayed unmatched. The CDR3 contains 16 residues. The DNA for the CDR3 is TGTGCCAGCAGCCCCTTAGTAGCGGGAAGTTATGATACGCAGTATTTT. Its translation is CASSPLVAGSYDTQYF.

The chain uses TRBV18 and TRBJ1-2; perhaps TRBD1 as D (6 bases). The germline V gene encodes CDR1 KGHSH and CDR2 LQKENI. Trimming took off 6 bases at V and 3 bases at J, with 20 bases between the two ends. This CDR3 region has 16 residues. The CDR3 loop is CASSLSAGARDYGYTF. CDR3 nucleotide sequence: TGTGCCAGCTCTCTCTCCGCGGGGGCCAGGGACTATGGCTACACCTTC. Based on the CDR3 plus reference TRBV18 and TRBJ1-2, the full variable domain is NAGVMQNPRHLVRRRGQEARLRCSPMKGHSHVYWYRQLPEEGLKFMVYLQKENIIDESGMPKERFSAEFPKEGPSILRIQQVVRGDSAAYFCASSLSAGARDYGYTFGSGTRLTVV.

The chain joins TRBV19 to TRBJ2-7; D possibly corresponds to TRBD1 (6 bases). Germline V lookup: CDR1 LNHDA, CDR2 SQIVND (reference sequence). This CDR3 has 15 residues. Trimming removed 9 bases from V and 0 bases from J, with 18 bases in between. For the CDR3, the DNA is TGTGCCAGCCCCCCGGATAGGGACATCTCCTACGAGCAGTACTTC. Translating it yields CASPPDRDISYEQYF.

The genes are TRBV28 and TRBJ2-7; TRBD2 is a possible D gene (6 bases). CDR1 is MDHEN and CDR2 is SYDVKM in the germline V gene. Trimming shortened V by 5 bases and J by 1 base, and 12 bases separated the two germline ends. The CDR3 extends over 14 amino acids. The CDR3, as DNA: TGTGCCAGCAGTCCTTCGGGACTTTCCTACGAGCAGTACTTC. Protein product: CASSPSGLSYEQYF.

This clone is a singleton in its sample. The chain combines TRBV7-8 with TRBJ1-4, with D maybe TRBD1 (5 bases). The CDR3 totals 14 residues. Germline V lookup: CDR1 SGHVS, CDR2 FQNEAQ. V lost 2 bases and J lost 5, with 9 bases in between. DNA for the CDR3: TGTGCCAGCAGCTTAATACAGGCGAATGAAAAACTGTTTTTT. It yields the protein CASSLIQANEKLFF.

J is TRBJ1-2 and V is TRBV4-1; 8 bases align to TRBD1. There are 15 residues in the CDR3. The J segment lost 3 bases and the V segment lost 5 bases, leaving 8 bases of the junction unmatched. Germline V lookup: CDR1 MGHRA, CDR2 YSYEKL. The chain's CDR3 is CASSYLDRADYGYTF. The CDR3 DNA is TGCGCCAGCAGCTACCTGGACAGGGCCGACTATGGCTACACCTTC.

The chain has TRBV19 and TRBJ1-2; no firm D call. This CDR3 contains 12 residues. The V and J ends lost 7 bases and 3 bases respectively, with 9 bases between them. Germline V gene sequence: CDR1 LNHDA, CDR2 SQIVND (reference sequence). CDR3 sequence reads: CASNGWDYGYTF. The CDR3 DNA sequence: TGTGCCAGTAACGGGTGGGACTATGGCTACACCTTC. Based on the CDR3 plus reference TRBV19 and TRBJ1-2, the full variable domain is DGGITQSPKYLFRKEGQNVTLSCEQNLNHDAMYWYRQDPGQGLRLIYYSQIVNDFQKGDIAEGYSVSREKKESFPLTVTSAQKNPTAFYLCASNGWDYGYTFGSGTRLTVV.

V and J are TRBV7-9 and TRBJ2-3; D might be TRBD2 (5 bases). The CDR3 sequence is 13 residues long. CDR1 is SEHNR and CDR2 is FQNEAQ in the germline V gene (reference sequence). The V end lost 3 bases, the J end lost 1 base, and 5 bases lay between the germline ends. The CDR3 DNA sequence: TGTGCCAGCAGCTTCGGGGGCACAGATACGCAGTATTTT. Residues: CASSFGGTDTQYF.

The chain employs TRBV6-6 and TRBJ2-7, with 14 nucleotides matching TRBD2. Trimming removed 6 bases from V and 0 bases from J; junction bases left unmatched: 4. The CDR3 covers 16 residues. Germline V gene data show CDR1 as MNHNY and CDR2 as SVGAGI (reference sequence). The CDR3: CASSRTSGRSSYEQYF. In DNA form, the CDR3 reads TGTGCCAGCAGCCGGACTAGCGGGAGGAGCTCCTACGAGCAGTACTTC.